This is a list of T cell receptor beta chains from one sample in a study of blood T cell repertoires in COVID-19. Clones were sequenced by immunoSEQ multiplex PCR, and TCRdb holds only the in-frame ones, with some missing. The repertoire holds 150,000 to 200,000 clones, with more than 70% as singletons. Sequencing was carried out using PBMCs or T cells enriched from blood (not recorded which). The receptor source for this set is a man aged 35 to 55 who had recovered from COVID-19. The CDR3 runs from the conserved cysteine through the conserved F or W. A D gene is named only where the DNA matches it firmly. Size is omitted from some rows. Given values are once, few, many or a class for expanded clones.

clone size: NA; J gene: TRBJ2-3; V gene: TRBV9; D gene: TRBD2; CDR3 protein: CASSVAGGLLDTQYF; CDR3 DNA: TGTGCCAGCAGCGTAGCGGGGGGGCTGTTAGATACGCAGTATTTT
clone size: NA; J gene: TRBJ2-1; V gene: TRBV18; D gene: TRBD2; CDR3 protein: CASSPSAGGRNEQFF; CDR3 DNA: TGTGCCAGCTCACCCTCAGCGGGGGGGCGCAATGAGCAGTTCTTC
clone size: NA; J gene: TRBJ2-7; V gene: TRBV3-1/TRBV3-2; D gene: TRBD1; CDR3 protein: CASSQPGQGSYEQYF; CDR3 DNA: TGTGCCAGCAGCCAGCCGGGACAGGGTTCCTACGAGCAGTACTTC
clone size: NA; J gene: TRBJ1-5; V gene: TRBV19; D gene: NA; CDR3 protein: CASSIASNQPQHF; CDR3 DNA: TGTGCCAGTAGTATAGCAAGCAATCAGCCCCAGCATTTT
clone size: NA; J gene: TRBJ1-2; V gene: TRBV20-1; D gene: NA; CDR3 protein: CSVAYDYGYTF; CDR3 DNA: TGCAGTGTCGCCTATGACTATGGCTACACCTTC
clone size: few; J gene: TRBJ2-2; V gene: TRBV6-5; D gene: NA; CDR3 protein: CASSYSPVNAGELFF; CDR3 DNA: TGTGCCAGCAGTTACTCCCCAGTAAATGCCGGGGAGCTGTTTTTT
clone size: NA; J gene: TRBJ1-3; V gene: TRBV3-1/TRBV3-2; D gene: NA; CDR3 protein: CASSQGGLLSGNTIYF; CDR3 DNA: TGTGCCAGCAGCCAAGGGGGACTGCTCTCTGGAAACACCATATATTTT
clone size: NA; J gene: TRBJ2-1; V gene: TRBV19; D gene: TRBD2; CDR3 protein: CASSASSGAYNEQFF; CDR3 DNA: TGTGCCAGTAGCGCCTCTAGCGGGGCCTACAATGAGCAGTTCTTC
clone size: NA; J gene: TRBJ2-4; V gene: TRBV19; D gene: NA; CDR3 protein: CASSTRQRLAKNIQYF; CDR3 DNA: TGTGCCAGTAGTACCCGACAGAGACTAGCCAAAAACATTCAGTACTTC
clone size: NA; J gene: TRBJ2-3; V gene: TRBV6-5; D gene: TRBD2; CDR3 protein: CASSYDGGGTDTQYF; CDR3 DNA: TGTGCCAGCAGTTACGACGGGGGAGGGACAGATACGCAGTATTTT
clone size: NA; J gene: TRBJ2-3; V gene: TRBV9; D gene: NA; CDR3 protein: CASSVGRSSTDTQYF; CDR3 DNA: TGTGCCAGCAGCGTAGGCAGATCTAGCACAGATACGCAGTATTTT
clone size: NA; J gene: TRBJ1-1; V gene: TRBV7-9; D gene: TRBD1; CDR3 protein: CASSSAPDRGQGAFF; CDR3 DNA: TGTGCCAGCAGCTCGGCTCCTGACAGGGGGCAAGGAGCTTTCTTT
clone size: NA; J gene: TRBJ1-1; V gene: TRBV5-1; D gene: NA; CDR3 protein: CASRGGAPEAFF; CDR3 DNA: TGCGCCAGCAGAGGGGGGGCCCCTGAAGCTTTCTTT
clone size: NA; J gene: TRBJ2-2; V gene: TRBV4-2; D gene: NA; CDR3 protein: CASSQPDRSYTGELFF; CDR3 DNA: TGTGCCAGCAGCCAACCCGACAGGTCGTACACCGGGGAGCTGTTTTTT
clone size: NA; J gene: TRBJ1-1; V gene: TRBV2; D gene: NA; CDR3 protein: CASGRGSSNTEAFF; CDR3 DNA: TGTGCCAGCGGGAGGGGCTCATCGAACACTGAAGCTTTCTTT
clone size: NA; J gene: TRBJ1-1; V gene: TRBV3-1/TRBV3-2; D gene: TRBD1; CDR3 protein: CASTHLNRGAEAFF; CDR3 DNA: TGTGCCAGCACCCACCTAAACAGGGGAGCTGAAGCTTTCTTT
clone size: NA; J gene: TRBJ2-1; V gene: TRBV18; D gene: TRBD2; CDR3 protein: CASSPGTSGYNEQFF; CDR3 DNA: TGTGCCAGCTCGCCCGGGACTAGCGGCTACAATGAGCAGTTCTTC
clone size: NA; J gene: TRBJ2-5; V gene: TRBV4-1; D gene: NA; CDR3 protein: CASSQDWPAGGETQYF; CDR3 DNA: TGCGCCAGCAGCCAAGATTGGCCGGCAGGGGGGGAGACCCAGTACTTC
clone size: few; J gene: TRBJ1-5; V gene: TRBV6-5; D gene: NA; CDR3 protein: CAGGPQNQPQHF; CDR3 DNA: TGTGCTGGGGGCCCACAGAATCAGCCCCAGCATTTT
clone size: NA; J gene: TRBJ2-1; V gene: TRBV5-6; D gene: NA; CDR3 protein: CASSLALAGQSSYNEQFF; CDR3 DNA: TGTGCCAGCAGCTTGGCCTTGGCGGGTCAGAGCTCCTACAATGAGCAGTTCTTC
clone size: NA; J gene: TRBJ1-5; V gene: TRBV20-1; D gene: NA; CDR3 protein: CSASPDSNQPQHF; CDR3 DNA: TGCAGTGCTAGTCCAGATAGCAATCAGCCCCAGCATTTT
clone size: NA; J gene: TRBJ2-3; V gene: TRBV29-1; D gene: NA; CDR3 protein: CSASRGTQYF; CDR3 DNA: TGCAGCGCCAGTAGGGGTACGCAGTATTTT